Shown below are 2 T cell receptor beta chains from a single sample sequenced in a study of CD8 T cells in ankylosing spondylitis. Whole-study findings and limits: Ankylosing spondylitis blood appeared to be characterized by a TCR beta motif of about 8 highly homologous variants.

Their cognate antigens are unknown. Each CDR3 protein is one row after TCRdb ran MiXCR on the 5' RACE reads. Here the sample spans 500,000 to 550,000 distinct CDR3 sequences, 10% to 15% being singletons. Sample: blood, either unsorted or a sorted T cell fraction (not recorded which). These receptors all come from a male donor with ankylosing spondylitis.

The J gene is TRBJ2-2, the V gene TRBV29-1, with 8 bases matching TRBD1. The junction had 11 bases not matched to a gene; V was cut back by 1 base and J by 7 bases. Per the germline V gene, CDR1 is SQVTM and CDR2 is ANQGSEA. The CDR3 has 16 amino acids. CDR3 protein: CSVEGRGLTGVGELFF. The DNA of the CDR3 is TGCAGCGTTGAAGGAAGGGGACTGACAGGGGTCGGGGAGCTGTTTTTT.

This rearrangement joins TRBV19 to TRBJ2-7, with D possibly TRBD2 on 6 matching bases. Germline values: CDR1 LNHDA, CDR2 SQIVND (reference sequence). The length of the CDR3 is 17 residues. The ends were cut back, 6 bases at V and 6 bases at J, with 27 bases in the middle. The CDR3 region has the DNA TGTGCCAGTAGCCGAGGCCAATCCCGGTTTTTCGGGGGCGAGCAGTACTTC. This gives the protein CASSRGQSRFFGGEQYF.